This TCR beta chain was identified during a study of cytomegalovirus exposure and HLA in healthy donors. The PCR used 60 Vbeta and 13 Jbeta primers. Method: immunoSEQ multiplex PCR; TCRdb's copy keeps in-frame clones and lacks some. The sample includes just over 95,000 clones, roughly 79% of them seen just once. This CDR3 comprises 15 residues. The germline V gene has CDR1 SGHRS and CDR2 YFSETQ. Trimming stripped 5 bases from V and 1 base from J, with 15 bases between. Study conclusions and caveats: A likely sequencing artifact accounted for one observed cluster of highly shared sequence variants.

About this clone: Antigen specificity is unknown.

The sequenced sample consisted of PBMCs. This chain links TRBV5-1 with TRBJ1-1; D possibly corresponds to TRBD1 (6 bases). This receptor was obtained from a woman in her forties in good health and CMV-seronegative. CDR3 in DNA: TGCGCCAGCAGGAAAAGCGGGACAACGAACACTGAAGCTTTCTTT. It codes for CASRKSGTTNTEAFF. Supplemented by reference TRBV5-1 and TRBJ1-1, the full variable domain reads KAGVTQTPRYLIKTRGQQVTLSCSPISGHRSVSWYQQTPGQGLQFLFEYFSETQRNKGNFPGRFSGRQFSNSRSEMNVSTLELGDSALYLCASRKSGTTNTEAFFGQGTRLTVV.